The 5 T cell receptor beta chains reported below all come from one sample, sequenced in a study of blood T cells in healthy people across ages. Then a second PCR, running roughly 6 to 11 cycles, was carried out with a sample-barcoded 5' primer and a J-beta primer mix. TCRdb reprocessed the 5' RACE reads with MiXCR, giving one entry per CDR3 protein. The data contain about 800,000 distinct CDR3 sequences, just under 25% of them seen just once; the ten biggest clones take up more than 3%. These data also featured in a second study, about T cells of mothers and their children.

Source material: blood. These receptors all come from a boy aged 10-17 years in good health.

There are a few counts of this clonotype. The rearrangement joins TRBV20-1 to TRBJ2-5, with D possibly TRBD1 on 6 matching bases. The J call is uncertain, as TRBJ2-7 better fits the DNA end. The germline CDR1 and CDR2 sequences are DFQATT and SNEGSKA (reference sequence). This CDR3 is 15 amino acids long. CDR3 coding DNA: TGCAGTGCTAGAGATACTGGGGGCGCCCCCTACGAGCAGTACTTC. Translating gives CSARDTGGAPYEQYF.

The CDR3 here is CASQGATNYGYTF. The DNA of the CDR3 is TGTGCCAGTCAGGGGGCGACTAACTATGGCTACACCTTC. This sequence joins TRBV11-3 and TRBJ1-2; 8 nucleotides match TRBD1. The CDR3 runs 13 residues. The J segment lost 0 bases and the V segment lost 9 bases, leaving 3 bases of the junction unmatched. Germline CDR1 reads SGHNT; CDR2 reads YENEEA.

The genes are TRBV9 and TRBJ2-5; D may match TRBD1 or TRBD2 (6 bases each). The DNA end lines up better with TRBJ2-1; the J call may be wrong. The V gene's germline CDR1 is SGDLS and CDR2 YYNGEE. The CDR3 spans 15 residues. CDR3 nucleotide sequence: TGTGCCAGCAGCGGCTTCGATGAGGGGGGCAATGAGCAGTTCTTC. It translates to CASSGFDEGGNEQFF.

Comments on this clonotype: Because the CDR3's place on the DNA is in doubt, the DNA is left out and the CDR3 is given as listed by TCRdb. The chain has TRBV5-5 and TRBJ1-4. Germline V gene data show CDR1 as SGHKS and CDR2 as YYEKEE (reference sequence). The CDR3 extends over 15 residues, inclusive of both ends. CDR3 residues: CASSSTSGQNEKLFF.

The V and J genes are TRBV20-1 and TRBJ2-3, with D perhaps being TRBD1 or TRBD2 (5 bases each). CDR3 length equals 14 residues. CDR1 is DFQATT and CDR2 is SNEGSKA in the germline V gene (reference sequence). The V end lost 6 bases, the J end lost 3 bases, and 16 bases lay between the germline ends. The CDR3 loop is CSAPGTDRTDTQYF. CDR3 in DNA: TGCAGTGCGCCCGGGACCGACAGAACAGATACGCAGTATTTT.